The 4 T cell receptor beta chains reported below all come from one sample, sequenced in a study of blood T cell repertoires in COVID-19. TCRdb's table, derived via immunoSEQ multiplex PCR, lists solely in-frame clones and lacks some. The sample contains 75,000 to 100,000 clones, around 90% of which appear only once. Material: peripheral blood. Every receptor here comes from a man aged 55 to 70 with acute or convalescent COVID-19.

The CDR3 is CASTGGGATDTQYF. CDR3 nucleotides: TGTGCCAGCACGGGCGGGGGGGCCACAGATACGCAGTATTTT. The rearrangement links TRBV9 to TRBJ2-3, with 9 bases that match TRBD2. The CDR3 contains 14 residues. The V and J ends lost 6 bases and 2 bases, in that order; junction bases with no gene match: 4. CDR1 is SGDLS, CDR2 YYNGEE, per germline.

This chain uses TRBV7-2 with TRBJ2-5, with TRBD2 identical over 7 bases. This CDR3 has 13 amino acids. With 7 bases clipped from V and 5 bases from J, the junction kept 7 bases outside the gene matches. CDR1 SGHTA and CDR2 FQGNSA come from the germline V gene. CDR3 sequence (DNA): TGTGCCAGCACATGGGGGGGGTGGGAGACCCAGTACTTC. Translation gives CASTWGGWETQYF.

V is TRBV19 and J is TRBJ1-5, with 7 bases identical to TRBD1. Per the germline V gene, CDR1 is LNHDA and CDR2 is SQIVND (reference sequence). The CDR3 is made up of 16 amino acids. V lost 2 bases to trimming and J lost 3 bases; unmatched junction nucleotides: 7. CDR3 DNA: TGTGCCAGTAGTATAATGGCGACAGGGTACAATCAGCCCCAGCATTTT. Residues: CASSIMATGYNQPQHF.

There are a few counts of this clone. The chain employs TRBV7-9 and TRBJ1-5; D is possibly TRBD1 (5 bases). Germline-derived CDR1 and CDR2 are SEHNR and FQNEAQ (reference sequence). The CDR3 is 13 residues long. The V end was cut by 5 bases, the J end by 6 bases, with 11 bases between. CDR3 sequence (DNA): TGTGCCAGCAGCCGGGGGATCGGTCAGCCCCAGCATTTT. This codes for CASSRGIGQPQHF.